The clone carrying this TCR beta chain was detected once. These data come from a study of blood T cell repertoires in COVID-19. Assay: immunoSEQ multiplex PCR; the TCRdb copy retains only in-frame clones and omits some. This table holds about 130,000 clones, approximately 80% found once. The V and J ends lost 0 bases and 7 bases, in that order; junction bases with no gene match: 9. The V gene's germline CDR1 is MNHNY and CDR2 SVGAGI (reference sequence). The CDR3 runs to 15 residues. The TCR sequence derives from a man aged 70-80 years with acute or convalescent COVID-19. The gene calls are TRBV6-6 and TRBJ2-7; 7 nucleotides agree with TRBD1. Material: peripheral blood. The CDR3 sequence is CASSYSSEPGGEQYF. CDR3 sequence (DNA): TGTGCCAGCAGTTACTCGAGCGAGCCAGGGGGAGAGCAGTACTTC.